Following are 20 T cell receptor beta chains from one sample sequenced in a study of cytomegalovirus exposure and HLA in healthy donors. The PCR contained 60 Vbeta and 13 Jbeta primers. Clones were read by immunoSEQ multiplex PCR, and TCRdb kept only the in-frame ones, dropping some. This table has 25,000 to 40,000 clones, about 65% appearing once. Material for sequencing was PBMCs. These receptors were obtained from a man aged 50-59 years in good health and CMV-seropositive.

As concerns this clone: Other DNA sequences in this sample translate to the same CDR3. The chain uses TRBV9 and TRBJ2-3, with a possible D match to TRBD2 (5 bases). The ends were cut back, 0 bases at V and 1 base at J, with 9 bases in the middle. Germline values: CDR1 SGDLS, CDR2 YYNGEE. The CDR3 consists of 15 residues. DNA of the CDR3: TGTGCCAGCAGCGTAGTGGGAGATGGCACAGATACGCAGTATTTT. Translated, it gives CASSVVGDGTDTQYF. The variable domain in full, with the rest retrieved from reference TRBV9 and TRBJ2-3, is DSGVTQTPKHLITATGQRVTLRCSPRSGDLSVYWYQQSLDQGLQFLIQYYNGEERAKGNILERFSAQQFPDLHSELNLSSLELGDSALYFCASSVVGDGTDTQYFGPGTRLTVL.

J is TRBJ2-1 and V is TRBV6-1; TRBD2 is a possible D gene (5 bases). The CDR3 runs 14 residues. Looked up from germline, CDR1 is MNHNS and CDR2 is SASEGT. Trimming left V 3 bases short and J 4 bases short, with 10 bases between. This CDR3 is CASSDERYYNEQFF. The CDR3 nucleotides read TGTGCCAGCAGTGATGAGCGGTATTACAATGAGCAGTTCTTC.

The chain couples TRBV6-5 to TRBJ2-2; no clear D. The CDR3 has 12 residues. The germline V gene encodes CDR1 MNHEY and CDR2 SVGAGI. V dropped 4 bases and J dropped 5 bases, with 5 bases sitting between them. CDR3 sequence reads: CASSSLTGELFF. DNA for the CDR3: TGTGCCAGCAGTTCTCTGACCGGGGAGCTGTTTTTT.

The rearrangement joins TRBV18 to TRBJ1-5, with D possibly being TRBD1 (6 bases). V lost 4 bases and J 1 base, leaving 8 bases between the germline ends. The CDR3 extends over 14 amino acids. Per the germline V gene, CDR1 is KGHSH and CDR2 is LQKENI. CDR3 region: CASSLGTSNQPQHF. DNA of the CDR3: TGTGCCAGCTCACTAGGGACAAGCAATCAGCCCCAGCATTTT.

This chain joins TRBV5-6 and TRBJ2-3, with 7 bases fitting TRBD2. The CDR3 spans 13 residues. CDR1 and CDR2 (germline): SGHDT, YYEEEE. Trimming took 4 bases from V and 6 from J; bases not matched to a gene: 5. The CDR3 loop reads CASSGRGSDTQYF. In DNA form, the CDR3 reads TGTGCCAGCAGCGGGAGGGGATCCGATACGCAGTATTTT.

The chain combines TRBV30 with TRBJ2-2, with D maybe TRBD1 (5 bases). With 3 bases removed from V and 0 bases from J, the gap between germline ends came to 8 bases. Per germline, CDR1 GTSNPN and CDR2 SVGIG (reference sequence). This CDR3 is 14 amino acids long. CDR3 bases: TGTGCCTGGAGGGGGCAAGCGAACACCGGGGAGCTGTTTTTT. Amino acid sequence: CAWRGQANTGELFF. The complete variable domain, with remaining parts taken from reference TRBV30 and TRBJ2-2, reads SQTIHQWPATLVQPVGSPLSLECTVEGTSNPNLYWYRQAAGRGLQLLFYSVGIGQISSEVPQNLSASRPQDRQFILSSKKLLLSDSGFYLCAWRGQANTGELFFGEGSRLTVL.

This clone occurred a few times. The chain recombines TRBV10-1 with TRBJ1-2; D ambiguous. V lost 3 bases and J 3 bases, leaving 11 bases between the germline ends. The CDR3 has 14 amino acids. CDR1 is WNHNN and CDR2 is SYGVQD in the germline V gene (reference sequence). The CDR3 sequence: CASSDVRPHYGYTF. CDR3 DNA: TGCGCCAGCAGTGATGTCAGGCCACACTATGGCTACACCTTC.

This chain uses TRBV18 with TRBJ1-5, with unresolved D. Deletions cut 3 bases from V and 7 bases from J, with 13 bases between. The CDR3 has 14 residues. CDR1 and CDR2 from the germline V gene are KGHSH and LQKENI. This chain's CDR3 is CASSPSASGQPQHF. The CDR3 DNA reads as TGTGCCAGCTCACCTTCTGCTAGCGGGCAGCCCCAGCATTTT.

The chain carries TRBV5-6 and TRBJ2-3, with 7 nucleotides matching TRBD1. The V gene end was trimmed by 4 bases and the J gene end by 3 bases; junction bases not matched to a gene: 2. The CDR3 extends over 13 amino acids. Germline V gene sequence: CDR1 SGHDT, CDR2 YYEEEE. CDR3 nucleotides: TGTGCCAGCAGCCTGGACAGGACAGATACGCAGTATTTT. It is translated as CASSLDRTDTQYF.

This clone appeared a few times. The rearrangement uses TRBV30 and TRBJ1-2; D is unclear. This CDR3 contains 13 residues. The V and J ends lost 0 bases and 6 bases respectively, with 11 bases between them. Germline CDR1 reads GTSNPN; CDR2 reads SVGIG (reference sequence). The CDR3 DNA reads TGTGCCTGGAGTGTAAGAGCATTCCATGGCTACACCTTC. This translates into CAWSVRAFHGYTF.

J is TRBJ1-2 and V is TRBV30; tentative D call: TRBD1 (5 bases). CDR1 and CDR2 (germline): GTSNPN, SVGIG (reference sequence). This CDR3 is built from 12 residues. Trimming cost V 2 bases and J 8 bases, with 12 bases left between them. CDR3 sequence reads: CAWSLSRGGYTF. The DNA for the CDR3 is TGTGCCTGGAGTTTAAGCCGGGGGGGCTACACCTTC.

The rearrangement joins TRBV5-1 to TRBJ1-1; D remains unclear. V was pared by 2 bases and J by 1 base, with 9 bases between. The CDR3 runs to 14 residues. CDR1 is SGHRS, CDR2 YFSETQ, per germline. CDR3 bases: TGCGCCAGCAGCTTTGAGGGAGGGAACACTGAAGCTTTCTTT. It encodes CASSFEGGNTEAFF.

This rearrangement joins TRBV7-2 to TRBJ1-5; 7 bases align to TRBD1. The CDR3 extends over 13 amino acids. V gave up 4 bases and J gave up 8 bases; unmatched junction bases: 5. From germline, CDR1 is SGHTA and CDR2 FQGNSA. The CDR3 here is CASSSQGIKPQHF. DNA of the CDR3: TGTGCCAGCAGCTCACAGGGGATCAAGCCCCAGCATTTT. Supplemented by reference TRBV7-2 and TRBJ1-5, the full variable domain reads GAGVSQSPSNKVTEKGKDVELRCDPISGHTALYWYRQSLGQGLEFLIYFQGNSAPDKSGLPSDRFSAERTGGSVSTLTIQRTQQEDSAVYLCASSSQGIKPQHFGDGTRLSIL.

The chain recombines TRBV7-9 with TRBJ2-7; 11 nucleotides line up with TRBD2. Trimming at V came to 0 bases and at J to 2 bases, leaving 3 bases not matched to a gene. The CDR3 extends over 16 amino acids. The germline V gene has CDR1 SEHNR and CDR2 FQNEAQ (reference sequence). The CDR3, as DNA: TGTGCCAGCAGCTTAGCGCTTAGCGGGAGGGCCTACGAGCAGTACTTC. Protein: CASSLALSGRAYEQYF.

The CDR3 DNA is TGTGCCAGCAGCGAGGGACTAGCGGGACACAATGAGCAGTTCTTC. Protein: CASSEGLAGHNEQFF. This chain connects TRBV14 to TRBJ2-1; 13 positions agree with TRBD2. V gave up 5 bases and J gave up 5 bases; unmatched junction bases: 3. The CDR3 has 15 residues. Germline V gene lookup returns CDR1 SGHDN and CDR2 FVKESK.

There are a few counts of this clone. J is TRBJ2-1 and V is TRBV11-3; the match to TRBD1 covers 11 bases. The V and J ends lost 5 bases and 8 bases, in that order; junction bases with no gene match: 11. Germline V gene sequence: CDR1 SGHNT, CDR2 YENEEA. CDR3 length: 16 residues. The chain's CDR3 is CASSIRGTGGGHEQFF. CDR3 in DNA: TGTGCCAGCAGCATTAGGGGGACAGGGGGAGGGCATGAGCAGTTCTTC.

The chain uses TRBV7-6 and TRBJ2-5, with 8 bases aligning to TRBD2. After removal of 2 bases from V and 4 bases from J, the junction contained 9 bases not matched to a gene. Germline CDR1 reads SGHVS; CDR2 reads FNYEAQ. There are 16 residues in the CDR3. Here the CDR3 DNA reads TGTGCCAGCAGCTTATGGGGCAGCGGGAGCCCAGAGACCCAGTACTTC. This encodes CASSLWGSGSPETQYF.

This sequence joins TRBV10-2 and TRBJ2-1; the match to TRBD1 covers 7 bases. Germline CDR1 reads WSHSY; CDR2 reads SAAADI. V shed 5 bases, J shed 16 bases, and the junction held 14 bases outside the gene matches. The CDR3 extends over 13 amino acids. CDR3 DNA sequence: TGCGCCAGCAGTACTTTAAGACAGGGAAGTCAATTCTTC. It translates to CASSTLRQGSQFF.

This clone occurred a few times. The chain recombines TRBV5-6 with TRBJ2-5; the match to TRBD2 covers 9 bases. V dropped 3 bases and J dropped 5; count of bases not matched to a gene: 2. The germline V gene encodes CDR1 SGHDT and CDR2 YYEEEE. The CDR3 totals 13 residues. The chain's CDR3 is CASSSGLAETQYF. In nucleotides, the CDR3 is TGTGCCAGCAGCTCCGGACTAGCGGAGACCCAGTACTTC. The whole variable domain, filled in from reference TRBV5-6 and TRBJ2-5, reads DAGVTQSPTHLIKTRGQQVTLRCSPKSGHDTVSWYQQALGQGPQFIFQYYEEEERQRGNFPDRFSGHQFPNYSSELNVNALLLGDSALYLCASSSGLAETQYFGPGTRLLVL.

J is TRBJ2-1 and V is TRBV5-4, with TRBD2 matching 8 bases. This CDR3 region has 15 residues. J gave up 7 bases and V 5 bases, and 11 bases lay outside the gene matches. CDR1 and CDR2 (germline): SGHNT, YYREEE (reference sequence). CDR3 amino acids: CASSHREGLANEQFF. CDR3 sequence (DNA): TGTGCCAGCAGTCACCGGGAGGGGCTGGCAAATGAGCAGTTCTTC.